One and the same sample provided the 31 T cell receptor beta chains below, sequenced in a study of T cell responses to AZD1222 COVID-19 vaccine. Assay: immunoSEQ multiplex PCR; the TCRdb copy retains only in-frame clones and omits some. The sample carries about 160,000 clones, less than 95% recorded once. This specimen consisted of peripheral blood, obtained on day 0 of AZD1222 vaccination. The source is an adult in good health.

The chain recombines TRBV4-1 with TRBJ2-1; no definite D call. With 6 bases removed from V and 8 bases from J, the gap between germline ends came to 11 bases. Looked up from germline, CDR1 is MGHRA and CDR2 is YSYEKL. The CDR3 loop spans 12 amino acids. CDR3 amino acids: CASSKTGDEQFF. CDR3 DNA sequence: TGCGCCAGCAGTAAAACTGGAGATGAGCAGTTCTTC.

The rearrangement joins TRBV11-2 to TRBJ2-3, with D hard to call. Per germline, CDR1 SGHAT and CDR2 FQNNGV. V was clipped by 2 bases and J by 7 bases, with 10 bases between them. CDR3 length equals 13 residues. In DNA, the CDR3 is TGTGCCAGCAGCTTACAGGCGATGCATACGCAGTATTTT. Translating gives CASSLQAMHTQYF.

The V call is TRBV7-6, the J call TRBJ2-3; 10 bases map to TRBD2. V shed 2 bases, J shed 3 bases, and the junction held 2 bases outside the gene matches. Germline assignment: CDR1 SGHVS and CDR2 FNYEAQ. The CDR3 totals 15 residues. CDR3 in amino acids: CASSLTSGITDTQYF. The CDR3 DNA sequence: TGTGCCAGCAGCTTAACTAGCGGGATTACAGATACGCAGTATTTT. The complete variable domain, with remaining parts taken from reference TRBV7-6 and TRBJ2-3, reads GAGVSQSPRYKVTKRGQDVALRCDPISGHVSLYWYRQALGQGPEFLTYFNYEAQQDKSGLPNDRFSAERPEGSISTLTIQRTEQRDSAMYRCASSLTSGITDTQYFGPGTRLTVL.

The CDR3 sequence: CASSPPRVPNYGYTF. In DNA, the CDR3 is TGTGCCAGCAGCCCGCCGCGGGTCCCTAACTATGGCTACACCTTC. V gene TRBV11-2 combines with J gene TRBJ1-2; D call uncertain. Germline V gene sequence: CDR1 SGHAT, CDR2 FQNNGV. The CDR3 is made up of 15 amino acids. The ends were cut back, 5 bases at V and 0 bases at J, with 13 bases in the middle.

The rearrangement uses TRBV7-3 and TRBJ2-3, with 12 bases aligning to TRBD1. The CDR3 runs 16 residues. The V gene's germline CDR1 is SGHTA and CDR2 FQGTGA. Unmatched junction bases numbered 7, after V lost 3 bases and J lost 6 bases. The CDR3 DNA follows: TGTGCCAGCAGCTTGGGGACAGGGGGCGAAGGGGATACGCAGTATTTT. It specifies CASSLGTGGEGDTQYF. The full variable domain, rest sourced from reference TRBV7-3 and TRBJ2-3, is GAGVSQTPSNKVTEKGKYVELRCDPISGHTALYWYRQSLGQGPEFLIYFQGTGAADDSGLPNDRFFAVRPEGSVSTLKIQRTERGDSAVYLCASSLGTGGEGDTQYFGPGTRLTVL.

The V call is TRBV7-9, the J call TRBJ1-1; the D gene is possibly TRBD1 (5 bases). The germline V and J ends were trimmed by 7 bases and 2 bases, with 20 bases remaining between them. This CDR3 has 16 amino acids. CDR1 SEHNR and CDR2 FQNEAQ come from the germline V gene (reference sequence). The CDR3 bases are TGTGCCAGCACACACCGTGGCGGACACCTAAACACTGAAGCTTTCTTT. It translates to CASTHRGGHLNTEAFF.

The genes are TRBV15 and TRBJ1-5; D gene ambiguous. The CDR3 extends over 13 amino acids. Germline V gene sequence: CDR1 LNHNV, CDR2 YYDKDF (reference sequence). V shed 0 bases and J shed 4 bases, with 4 bases lying between them. CDR3: CATSRELNQPQHF. CDR3 coding DNA: TGTGCCACCAGCAGAGAACTGAATCAGCCCCAGCATTTT. Variable domain in full (rest from reference TRBV15 and TRBJ1-5): DAMVIQNPRYQVTQFGKPVTLSCSQTLNHNVMYWYQQKSSQAPKLLFHYYDKDFNNEADTPDNFQSRRPNTSFCFLDIRSPGLGDTAMYLCATSRELNQPQHFGDGTRLSIL.

The CDR3 bases are TGTGCCAGCAGGGAAGGGGGATTAACCGGGGAGCTGTTTTTT. This encodes CASREGGLTGELFF. The V gene is TRBV9, the J gene TRBJ2-2; possibly TRBD1 for D (6 bases). Germline V CDR1 and CDR2: SGDLS, YYNGEE. The V gene lost 5 bases and the J gene lost 5 bases, with 13 bases spanning the gap. This CDR3 comprises 14 residues.

The V gene is TRBV27, the J gene TRBJ1-5; D call uncertain. The germline CDR1 and CDR2 sequences are MNHEY and SMNVEV (reference sequence). V dropped 6 bases and J dropped 11 bases, with 17 bases sitting between them. This CDR3 region has 13 residues. This CDR3 is CASSDRAPSAQHF. CDR3 nucleotide sequence: TGTGCCAGCAGCGATAGGGCTCCCTCGGCCCAGCATTTT.

The chain carries TRBV5-1 and TRBJ2-7; no clear D. CDR3 length equals 16 residues. Germline V CDR1 and CDR2: SGHRS, YFSETQ. Trimming took 1 base from V and 2 from J, leaving 16 bases between them. CDR3 bases: TGCGCCAGCAGCTTGCGAGTCAGCCAGAAGCCCTACGAGCAGTACGTC. Its protein product is CASSLRVSQKPYEQYV.

The chain recombines TRBV7-8 with TRBJ2-4; D is unresolved. V shed 4 bases and J shed 1 base, with 17 bases lying between them. Per germline, CDR1 SGHVS and CDR2 FQNEAQ. The CDR3 length is 17 residues. The CDR3 DNA follows: TGTGCCAGCAGCTCGAGCCTCCTGCCCTGGGCCAAAAACATTCAGTACTTC. Translating gives CASSSSLLPWAKNIQYF.

The chain uses TRBV4-1 and TRBJ1-2; D may be TRBD1 (5 bases). The CDR3 loop spans 15 amino acids. Trimming cost V 3 bases and J 1 base, with 12 bases left between them. CDR1 and CDR2 (germline): MGHRA, YSYEKL. The CDR3 sequence: CASSHDSKINYGYTF. The DNA for the CDR3 is TGCGCCAGCAGCCACGACAGTAAAATTAACTATGGCTACACCTTC.

The rearrangement uses TRBV7-9 and TRBJ2-1; D call uncertain. CDR3 length: 12 residues. Trimming stripped 1 base from V and 7 bases from J, with 5 bases between. Germline V gene sequence: CDR1 SEHNR, CDR2 FQNEAQ (reference sequence). The CDR3 sequence is CASSLGRNEQFF. As DNA, the CDR3 is TGTGCCAGCAGCTTAGGACGAAATGAGCAGTTCTTC.

This clone was recorded once. The genes are TRBV7-2 and TRBJ2-1, with D hard to call. Trimming cost V 10 bases and J 8 bases, with 18 bases left between them. Germline CDR1 reads SGHTA; CDR2 reads FQGNSA. The CDR3 runs 13 residues. This CDR3 reads CATTPPLAHEQFF. The CDR3 DNA follows: TGTGCCACTACCCCTCCCTTGGCACATGAGCAGTTCTTC.

This clone was seen once. The rearrangement links TRBV28 to TRBJ1-2; D is possibly TRBD1 (5 bases). Trimming removed 5 bases from V and 8 bases from J, with 36 bases in between. Germline CDR1 and CDR2: MDHEN and SYDVKM. The CDR3 has 20 residues. The CDR3, as DNA: TGTGCCAGCAGTGGGGCCCTTTCGCGGCCGAACAGAACTGTTCCCTTCGGCTACACCTTC. Translating gives CASSGALSRPNRTVPFGYTF.

The chain has TRBV20-1 and TRBJ2-1; D unclear. The length of the CDR3 is 13 residues. V lost 5 bases and J 2 bases, leaving 10 bases between the germline ends. Germline V gene data show CDR1 as DFQATT and CDR2 as SNEGSKA (reference sequence). The CDR3 DNA is TGCAGTGCTGGTGAAAGCCCCTACAATGAGCAGTTCTTC. Amino acid sequence: CSAGESPYNEQFF.

This chain uses TRBV20-1 with TRBJ1-1; D not resolved. The CDR3 is 11 residues long. CDR1 is DFQATT, CDR2 SNEGSKA, per germline (reference sequence). V was trimmed by 8 bases and J by 6 bases, leaving 13 bases between them. The CDR3 loop reads CSPVFGAEAFF. CDR3 in DNA: TGCAGTCCGGTCTTCGGGGCTGAAGCTTTCTTT.

This chain uses TRBV10-3 with TRBJ1-5, with 10 bases identical to TRBD1. V was clipped by 6 bases and J by 0 bases; unmatched bases: 11. Germline assignment: CDR1 ENHRY and CDR2 SYGVKD. The CDR3 sequence is 18 residues long. The CDR3 loop reads CAIRDPGQGTHSNQPQHF. The CDR3 coding sequence is TGTGCCATCAGGGACCCGGGACAGGGGACTCATAGCAATCAGCCCCAGCATTTT.

V gene TRBV6-5 combines with J gene TRBJ2-3, with D possibly called TRBD1 or TRBD2 (5 bases each). Germline assignment: CDR1 MNHEY and CDR2 SVGAGI. V was clipped by 7 bases and J by 8 bases, with 22 bases between them. The length of the CDR3 is 15 residues. CDR3 in DNA: TGTGCCAGCACCGGGGCAGCGGAGCAGGTTGGTACGCAGTATTTT. Protein sequence: CASTGAAEQVGTQYF.

The V gene is TRBV4-1, the J gene TRBJ1-6; TRBD1 is a possible D gene (5 bases). Germline V gives CDR1 MGHRA, CDR2 YSYEKL. With 1 base removed from V and 10 bases from J, the gap between germline ends came to 20 bases. The CDR3 is 17 residues long. The chain's CDR3 is CASSQVAGLVARSPLHF. The CDR3 DNA sequence: TGCGCCAGCAGCCAAGTCGCAGGGTTAGTAGCTAGATCACCCCTCCACTTT.

The chain carries TRBV11-2 and TRBJ1-1; D is undetermined. The CDR3 extends over 17 amino acids. V gave up 2 bases and J gave up 0 bases, with 16 bases separating them. Germline assignment: CDR1 SGHAT and CDR2 FQNNGV. As DNA, the CDR3 is TGTGCCAGCAGCTTAACGCGCGGCCAGAGCATGAACACTGAAGCTTTCTTT. It translates to CASSLTRGQSMNTEAFF.

This clone appeared once. The chain employs TRBV5-6 and TRBJ1-1, with D perhaps TRBD1 (5 bases). Germline V gene lookup returns CDR1 SGHDT and CDR2 YYEEEE. V dropped 7 bases and J dropped 1 base, with 17 bases sitting between them. The CDR3 has 15 residues. CDR3 DNA: TGTGCCAGCTCAAAACGATTCGGGGGGAACACTGAAGCTTTCTTT. Its protein product is CASSKRFGGNTEAFF.

V usage is TRBV2 and J usage is TRBJ2-3; TRBD1 matches at 8 bases. Germline loops: CDR1 SNHLY, CDR2 FYNNEI. The CDR3 is 14 amino acids. The V segment lost 4 bases and the J segment 2 bases; nucleotides outside the gene matches: 2. The CDR3 bases are TGTGCCAGCAGTGGACAGGGGCACACAGATACGCAGTATTTT. It translates to CASSGQGHTDTQYF.

The rearrangement links TRBV6-4 to TRBJ1-5; D possibly corresponds to TRBD1 (6 bases). Per the germline V gene, CDR1 is MRHNA and CDR2 is SNTAGT. The CDR3 has 15 residues. V lost 8 bases to trimming and J lost 1 base, with 15 bases between them. The CDR3 DNA follows: TGTGCCAGCCTCTTACAGGGAAAGAGCAATCAGCCCCAGCATTTT. As protein: CASLLQGKSNQPQHF.

The V gene is TRBV19, the J gene TRBJ2-1; D unclear. Trimming left V 5 bases short and J 0 bases short, with 11 bases between. Germline V gene sequence: CDR1 LNHDA, CDR2 SQIVND (reference sequence). The CDR3 consists of 15 residues. Here the CDR3 DNA reads TGTGCCAGTAGTCTTACGGAAAGCTCCTACAATGAGCAGTTCTTC. Amino acids: CASSLTESSYNEQFF.

The chain joins TRBV18 to TRBJ1-4; 10 nucleotides align to TRBD1. Germline V gives CDR1 KGHSH, CDR2 LQKENI. The CDR3 has 15 amino acids. After removal of 4 bases from V and 7 bases from J, the junction contained 6 bases not matched to a gene. The DNA of the CDR3 is TGTGCCAGCTCACGACCCGGGACAGGGGTTGAAAAACTGTTTTTT. Translation: CASSRPGTGVEKLFF.

Only one count was recorded for this clone. The V gene is TRBV27, the J gene TRBJ1-1; 7 bases line up with TRBD1. CDR3 size: 15 residues. Germline lookup yields CDR1 MNHEY and CDR2 SMNVEV (reference sequence). Unmatched junction bases numbered 6, after V lost 5 bases and J lost 0 bases. CDR3 DNA: TGTGCCAGCAGTCGGGAGGGGACAGTGAACACTGAAGCTTTCTTT. Translated, it gives CASSREGTVNTEAFF.

This clone was picked up one time. The J gene is TRBJ2-2, the V gene TRBV7-9; the D gene is possibly TRBD1 (6 bases). The CDR3 has 16 residues. The V gene's germline CDR1 is SEHNR and CDR2 FQNEAQ (reference sequence). V lost 5 bases and J lost 3, with 16 bases in between. This CDR3 is CASSHSGDTDTGELFF. The CDR3 DNA reads as TGTGCCAGCAGCCACTCAGGGGATACGGACACCGGGGAGCTGTTTTTT.

In its sample, this clone was seen once. V is TRBV7-8 and J is TRBJ2-5, with D unresolved. The CDR3 is made up of 12 amino acids. Trimming pared 5 bases from V and 5 bases from J, leaving 9 bases between. Germline V lookup: CDR1 SGHVS, CDR2 FQNEAQ. Here the CDR3 DNA reads TGTGCCAGCAGCCCCTTGGTTGAGACCCAGTACTTC. It specifies CASSPLVETQYF.

The chain links TRBV6-2 or TRBV6-3 to TRBJ2-7; 10 positions agree with TRBD1. CDR3 length equals 17 residues. The germline V gene encodes CDR1 MNHEY and CDR2 SVGEGT. Trimming cost V 4 bases and J 5 bases; bases outside gene matches: 14. The CDR3 is CASSSPRGTGVSNEQYV. CDR3 bases: TGTGCCAGCAGTTCTCCGCGGGGGACAGGGGTAAGCAACGAGCAGTACGTC.

This chain joins TRBV9 and TRBJ1-6, with 9 bases matching TRBD1. CDR1 SGDLS and CDR2 YYNGEE come from the germline V gene. The CDR3 covers 15 residues. Germline trimming cut 4 bases from V and 9 bases from J; bases unmatched to any gene: 8. CDR3 amino acids: CASSPGTGRVSPLHF. For the CDR3, the DNA is TGTGCCAGCAGCCCGGGGACAGGGAGGGTTTCACCCCTCCACTTT.